This paragraph reports one TCR beta chain. The sample belongs to a study of beta chain features in type 1 diabetes. Sequencing targeted expressed TCRB transcripts, as all isolated RNA had been reverse transcribed. About 3.4 million reads on average were seen across naive, central memory and regulatory T cell samples. Using immunoSEQ multiplex PCR, the repertoire was profiled, and TCRdb retains in-frame clones only, with some absent. The sample includes about 150,000 clones, 11% seen only once; the top ten take roughly 1.9%. CDR1 SEHNR and CDR2 FQNEAQ come from the germline V gene (reference sequence). The CDR3 runs to 14 residues. J was trimmed by 7 bases and V by 5 bases; bases with no gene match: 7.

The chain uses TRBV7-9 and TRBJ2-4, with 8 bases aligning to TRBD1. The sequenced material came from central memory CD4+ T cells from blood. This receptor was taken from a man between 18 and 29 years old in good health. CDR3 nucleotide sequence: TGTGCCAGCAGCCCAATGGACAGGGTTAACATTCAGTACTTC. Protein sequence: CASSPMDRVNIQYF.